Sequencing of this T cell receptor (beta chain) was carried out in a study of blood T cells in healthy people across ages. It was with a sample-barcoded 5' primer and a J-beta primer mix that a second PCR of roughly 6 to 11 cycles was run. TCRdb re-called the 5' RACE reads with MiXCR, one entry per CDR3 protein. The table shows 1.5 million to 2 million distinct CDR3 sequences, with about 49% occurring only once. Only a few counts were recorded for this clonotype. Its antigen is undetermined. Every donor contributed around 10 milliliters of peripheral blood by blood draw. The trim removed 6 bases at V and 6 bases at J, leaving 9 bases unmatched. The germline V gene has CDR1 KGHDR and CDR2 SFDVKD. The CDR3 totals 14 residues. Study-wide points: Diversity was higher, and naive CD4+ cells more numerous, in long-lived donors than in aged donors. Older individuals had lower TCR beta diversity per million T cells (the decline was roughly linear).

Input material: blood. This TCR derives from a woman aged 40 to 55 in good health. V gene TRBV24-1 combines with J gene TRBJ1-1; 7 nucleotides line up with TRBD1. In nucleotides, the CDR3 is TGTGCCACCAGTCCAGGGGGTTCGGTCGCTGAAGCTTTCTTT. Amino acid sequence: CATSPGGSVAEAFF.